This T cell receptor (beta chain) appears in the sequencing data of a study of blood T cell repertoires in COVID-19. The overall study: Symptom resolution, clearance, or two negative PCRs marked donors in Cohort 3 as recovered. The origin of the acute and convalescent COVID-19 samples was the United States, Italy and Spain.

CDR1 is SGHDN and CDR2 is FVKESK in the germline V gene. The CDR3 loop spans 18 amino acids. The junction had 14 bases not matched to a gene; V was cut back by 1 base and J by 7 bases. Sequencing was performed with immunoSEQ multiplex PCR; in TCRdb, only in-frame clones are kept and a portion is missing. The table includes approximately 200,000 clones, around 90% detected once. Clinical histories supplied by participants themselves formed the basis of cohort assignment. The TCR comes from a man between 25 and 39 years old in a cohort exposed to, infected with or recovered from COVID-19 (not recorded which). Sequenced input: PBMCs or T cells enriched from blood (not recorded which). The chain employs TRBV14 and TRBJ1-4; 8 bases fit TRBD1. The CDR3 DNA follows: TGTGCCAGCAGCCAAGGTCCGGACAGGGATAGATCGAGTGAAAAACTGTTTTTT. This sequence encodes CASSQGPDRDRSSEKLFF.